This record concerns one T cell receptor beta chain sequence. This clonotype has more than one count but fewer than ten. Its specific antigen is unknown. Base qualities are not at hand, and no much larger clone is one base apart. This sample is part of a study of early T cells in non-severe SARS-CoV-2 infection (dated by TCRdb to 2020 to 2023). With respect to the entire study: TCR sequencing used bulk RNA from unsorted whole blood, so alpha and beta chains could not be paired. General conclusions and limits of the study: VDJdb matching was skewed toward anti-spike CD8 responses, so virus-specific expansions were likely underestimated and private and CD4 specificities were missed.

Set within a cohort of healthcare workers in London, UK, this nested case-control study involved weekly PCR testing of nasopharyngeal swabs along with blood sampling. Healthcare workers were enrolled in the week of the UK lockdown, from 23 to 31 March 2020, and were followed every week for up to roughly 15 weeks. The library was obtained by 5' RACE. TCRdb names NextSeq 500 as the instrument used. The TCR library protocol attached unique molecular identifiers to individual cDNA molecules to correct for sequencing error and PCR bias. Both TCR alpha and beta chains were sequenced, and tight co-correlation was observed between alpha and beta sequence abundances in each sample. The paper's processing steps were these. Decombinator V4 was used to annotate TCR sequences for V gene, J gene and CDR3. Expanded TCRs were defined as changing significantly between any two time points under a Poisson model with p below 0.0001. TCR abundances were normalised to the total number of TCRs sequenced per sample and were expressed as counts per million. TRAV1-2 paired with TRAJ12, TRAJ20 or TRAJ33 defined MAIT TCRs, while TRAV10 paired with TRAJ18 defined iNKT TCRs. VDJdb, accessed 1 November 2021, was searched for CMV, EBV and SARS-CoV-2 annotated TCRs, with TCRs annotated for multiple antigens excluded. In-frame beta chains were kept once TCRdb had trimmed the public reads at Q25 with fastp and called clones with MiXCR. Rows matching on CDR3 protein sequence are summarized as one entry with the most common DNA and genes. V and J calls and clone size were set by TCRdb, not the authors. This sample comprises tens of thousands of distinct CDR3 sequences, 9.5% to 15% of them detected only once. The ten largest clones add up to 2.7% of the sample.

Inclusive of the bounding cysteine and phenylalanine, the CDR3 is 13 residues long. Just CDR3 DNA is preserved here, 39 bases in frame from base 1. CDR1 and CDR2 (SGHRS, YFSETQ) derive from the germline V gene. V was cut back by 6 bases and J by 8 bases, leaving a gap of 17 bases between them. The chain uses TRBV5-1 and TRBJ1-2; a tentative D match to TRBD1 spans 6 bases. Source: whole blood, taken at baseline. This sequence originates from an adult who was a healthcare worker with PCR-confirmed SARS-CoV-2 infection or an uninfected control (not recorded which). The nucleotide sequence is given as TGCGCCAGCAAGGGGGGCGCGGACTTCGGCTACACCTTC. This is translated as CASKGGADFGYTF. The variable domain in full, with residues beyond the CDR3 obtained from the reference TRBV5-1 and TRBJ1-2 genes, is KAGVTQTPRYLIKTRGQQVTLSCSPISGHRSVSWYQQTPGQGLQFLFEYFSETQRNKGNFPGRFSGRQFSNSRSEMNVSTLELGDSALYLCASKGGADFGYTFGSGTRLTVV.